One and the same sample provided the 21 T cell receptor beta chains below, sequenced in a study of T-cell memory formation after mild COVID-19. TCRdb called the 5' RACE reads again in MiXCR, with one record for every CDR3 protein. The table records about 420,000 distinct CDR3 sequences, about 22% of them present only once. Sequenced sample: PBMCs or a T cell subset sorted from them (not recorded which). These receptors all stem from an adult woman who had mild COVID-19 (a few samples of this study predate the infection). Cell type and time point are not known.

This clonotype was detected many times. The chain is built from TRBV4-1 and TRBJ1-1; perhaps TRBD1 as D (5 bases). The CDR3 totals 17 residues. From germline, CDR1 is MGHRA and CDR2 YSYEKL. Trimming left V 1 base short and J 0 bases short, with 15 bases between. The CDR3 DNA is TGCGCCAGCAGCCAAGTGGTGGCAGGGTCTCTGAACACTGAAGCTTTCTTT. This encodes CASSQVVAGSLNTEAFF.

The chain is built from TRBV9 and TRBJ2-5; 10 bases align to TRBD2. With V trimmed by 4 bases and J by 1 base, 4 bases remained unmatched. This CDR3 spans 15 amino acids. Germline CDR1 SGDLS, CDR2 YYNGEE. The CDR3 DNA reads TGTGCCAGCAGCCTGGGACTAGCGTTCCAAGAGACCCAGTACTTC. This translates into CASSLGLAFQETQYF.

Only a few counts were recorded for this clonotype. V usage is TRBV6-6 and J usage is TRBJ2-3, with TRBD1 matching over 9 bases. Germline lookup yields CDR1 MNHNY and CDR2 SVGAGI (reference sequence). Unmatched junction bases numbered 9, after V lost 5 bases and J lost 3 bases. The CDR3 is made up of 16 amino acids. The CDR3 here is CASSPAGTGLTDTQYF. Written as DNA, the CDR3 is TGTGCCAGCAGTCCCGCCGGGACAGGGCTGACAGATACGCAGTATTTT.

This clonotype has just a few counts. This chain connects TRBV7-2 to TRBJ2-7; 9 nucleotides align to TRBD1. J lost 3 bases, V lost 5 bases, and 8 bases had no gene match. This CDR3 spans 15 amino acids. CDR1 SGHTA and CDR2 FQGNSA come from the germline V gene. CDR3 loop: CASSVDRGKIYEQYF. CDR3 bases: TGTGCCAGCAGCGTCGACAGGGGGAAAATCTACGAGCAGTACTTC.

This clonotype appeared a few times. CDR3 sequence reads: CASSQLRSQGGYEKLFF. Here the CDR3 DNA reads TGTGCCAGCAGTCAGCTCCGCTCACAGGGGGGATATGAAAAACTGTTTTTT. The chain carries TRBV27 and TRBJ1-4, with 8 bases identical to TRBD1. Germline V CDR1 and CDR2: MNHEY, SMNVEV (reference sequence). V trimming: 5 bases; J trimming: 6 bases; junction bases outside the gene matches: 14. The CDR3 has 17 residues.

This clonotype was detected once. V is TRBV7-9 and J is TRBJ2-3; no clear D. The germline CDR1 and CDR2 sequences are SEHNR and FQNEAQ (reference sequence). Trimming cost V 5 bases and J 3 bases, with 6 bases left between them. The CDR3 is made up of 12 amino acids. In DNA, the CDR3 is TGTGCCAGCAGCAAACTAACAGATACGCAGTATTTT. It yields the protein CASSKLTDTQYF.

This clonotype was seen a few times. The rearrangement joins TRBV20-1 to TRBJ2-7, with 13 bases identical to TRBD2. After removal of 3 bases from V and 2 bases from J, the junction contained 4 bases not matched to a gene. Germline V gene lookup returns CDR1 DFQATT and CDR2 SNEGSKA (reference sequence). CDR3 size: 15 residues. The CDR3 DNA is TGCAGTGCTAGGTTGGGACTAGCGGGAACCTACGAGCAGTACTTC. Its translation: CSARLGLAGTYEQYF.

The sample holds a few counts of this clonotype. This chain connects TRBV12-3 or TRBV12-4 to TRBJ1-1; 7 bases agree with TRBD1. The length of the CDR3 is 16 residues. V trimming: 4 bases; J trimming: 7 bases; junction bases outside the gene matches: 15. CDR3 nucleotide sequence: TGTGCCAGCAGTTCGCGGACAGGCTCAGGCTTCTTTGAAGCTTTCTTT. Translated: CASSSRTGSGFFEAFF.

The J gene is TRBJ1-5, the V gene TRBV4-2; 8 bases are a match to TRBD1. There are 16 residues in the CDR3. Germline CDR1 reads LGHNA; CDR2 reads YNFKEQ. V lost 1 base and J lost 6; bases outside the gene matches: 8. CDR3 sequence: CASSQGSQTGVQPQHF. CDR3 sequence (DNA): TGTGCCAGCAGCCAAGGGAGCCAGACAGGGGTTCAGCCCCAGCATTTT.

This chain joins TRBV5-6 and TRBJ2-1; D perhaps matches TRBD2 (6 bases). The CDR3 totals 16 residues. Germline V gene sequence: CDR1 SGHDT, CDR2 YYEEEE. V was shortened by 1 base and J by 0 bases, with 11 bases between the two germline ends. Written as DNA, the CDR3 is TGTGCCAGCAGCTTGTTTGCGACTAGCTCCTACAATGAGCAGTTCTTC. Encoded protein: CASSLFATSSYNEQFF.

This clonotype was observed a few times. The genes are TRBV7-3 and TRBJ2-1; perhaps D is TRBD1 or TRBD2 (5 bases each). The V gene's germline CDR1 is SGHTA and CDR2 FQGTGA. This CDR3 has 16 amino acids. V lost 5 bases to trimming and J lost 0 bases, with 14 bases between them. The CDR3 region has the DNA TGTGCCAGCAGCCCGGGGCCCGCCTACTCCTACAATGAGCAGTTCTTC. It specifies CASSPGPAYSYNEQFF.

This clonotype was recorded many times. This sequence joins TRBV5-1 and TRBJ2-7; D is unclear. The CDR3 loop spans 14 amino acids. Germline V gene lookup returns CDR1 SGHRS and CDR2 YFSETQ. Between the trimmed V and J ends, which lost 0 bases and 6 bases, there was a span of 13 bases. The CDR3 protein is CASSLVGSGVEQYF. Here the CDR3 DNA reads TGCGCCAGCAGCTTGGTGGGTTCCGGAGTCGAGCAGTACTTC.

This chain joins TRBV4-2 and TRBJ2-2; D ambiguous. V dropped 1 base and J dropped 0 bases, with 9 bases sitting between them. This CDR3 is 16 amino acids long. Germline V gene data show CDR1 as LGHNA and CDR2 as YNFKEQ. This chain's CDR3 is CASSQGWLTNTGELFF. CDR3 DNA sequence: TGTGCCAGCAGCCAAGGATGGTTGACGAACACCGGGGAGCTGTTTTTT.

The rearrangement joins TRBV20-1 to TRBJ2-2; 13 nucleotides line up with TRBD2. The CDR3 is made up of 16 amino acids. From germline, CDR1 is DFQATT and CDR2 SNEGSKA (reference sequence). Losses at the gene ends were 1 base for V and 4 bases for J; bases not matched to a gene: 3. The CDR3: CSARGLAGGLTGELFF. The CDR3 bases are TGCAGTGCTAGAGGACTAGCGGGAGGACTCACCGGGGAGCTGTTTTTT.

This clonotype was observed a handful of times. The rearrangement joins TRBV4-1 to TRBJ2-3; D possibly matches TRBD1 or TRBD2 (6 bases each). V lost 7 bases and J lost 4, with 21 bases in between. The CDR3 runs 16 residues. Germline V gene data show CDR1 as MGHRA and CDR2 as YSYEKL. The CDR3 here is CASTSRGVARADTQYF. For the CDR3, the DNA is TGCGCCAGCACCTCAAGGGGGGTAGCAAGGGCAGATACGCAGTATTTT.

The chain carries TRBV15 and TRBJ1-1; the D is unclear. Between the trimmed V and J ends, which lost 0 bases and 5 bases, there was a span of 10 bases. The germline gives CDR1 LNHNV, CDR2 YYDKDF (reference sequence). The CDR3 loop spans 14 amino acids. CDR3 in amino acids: CATSRELVGTEAFF. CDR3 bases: TGTGCCACCAGCAGAGAACTGGTAGGGACTGAAGCTTTCTTT.

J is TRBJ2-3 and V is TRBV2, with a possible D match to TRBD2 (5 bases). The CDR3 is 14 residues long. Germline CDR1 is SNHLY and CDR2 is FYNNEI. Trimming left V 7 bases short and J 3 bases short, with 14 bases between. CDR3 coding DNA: TGTGCCAGCAATCGGGGAAGCGAAACAGATACGCAGTATTTT. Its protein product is CASNRGSETDTQYF.

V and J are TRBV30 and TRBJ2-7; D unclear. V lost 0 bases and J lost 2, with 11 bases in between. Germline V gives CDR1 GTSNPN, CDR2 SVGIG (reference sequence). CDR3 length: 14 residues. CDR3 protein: CAWSVQGITYEQYF. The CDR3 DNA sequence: TGTGCCTGGAGTGTACAAGGGATAACCTACGAGCAGTACTTC.

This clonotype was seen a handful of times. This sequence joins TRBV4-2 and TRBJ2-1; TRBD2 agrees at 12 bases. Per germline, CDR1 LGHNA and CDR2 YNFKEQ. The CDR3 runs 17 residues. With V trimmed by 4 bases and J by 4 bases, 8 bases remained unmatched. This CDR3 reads CASSPLMGTSGYNEQFF. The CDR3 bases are TGTGCCAGCAGCCCACTGATGGGGACTAGCGGGTACAATGAGCAGTTCTTC.

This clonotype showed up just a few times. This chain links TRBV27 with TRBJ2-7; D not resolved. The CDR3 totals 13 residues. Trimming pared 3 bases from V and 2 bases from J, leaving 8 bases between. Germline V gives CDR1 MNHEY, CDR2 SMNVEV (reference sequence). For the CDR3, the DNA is TGTGCCAGCAGTTTGCAGAGCCCCTACGAGCAGTACTTC. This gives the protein CASSLQSPYEQYF.

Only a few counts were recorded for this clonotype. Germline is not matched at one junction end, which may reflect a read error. CDR3 sequence reads: CDSSYSTGAYGYTF. Here the CDR3 DNA reads TGTGACAGCAGTTACTCGACAGGGGCCTATGGCTACACCTTC. J is TRBJ1-2 and V is TRBV6-5, with 8 bases aligning to TRBD1. The CDR3 sequence is 14 residues long. Germline V lookup: CDR1 MNHEY, CDR2 SVGAGI.